The source of this TCR beta chain is a study of T cell responses to AZD1222 COVID-19 vaccine. Regarding the study as a whole: There were vaccine-associated CD4 TCRs across spike, dominant at 160-218 and 743-854. A reported finding is that nearly half of spike-specific TCRs target unmutated variant regions. Baseline serostatus was positive in only a handful of AZD1222 recipients.

Concerning this clone itself: What it recognizes is unknown.

The CDR3 covers 14 residues. The V segment lost 4 bases and the J segment 4 bases; nucleotides outside the gene matches: 4. CDR1 is MGHRA and CDR2 is YSYEKL in the germline V gene. Sequencing was performed with immunoSEQ multiplex PCR; in TCRdb, only in-frame clones are kept and a portion is missing. The sample lists some 150,000 clones; 88% were seen once. This TCR was recovered from an adult who received the MenACWY meningococcal vaccine as a control. The source material was peripheral blood, sampled 28 days after the second dose of the MenACWY control vaccine. V gene TRBV4-1 combines with J gene TRBJ2-1, with TRBD2 matching 7 bases. CDR3 in amino acids: CASSPWRGYNEQFF. For the CDR3, the DNA is TGCGCCAGCAGCCCCTGGCGGGGGTACAATGAGCAGTTCTTC.